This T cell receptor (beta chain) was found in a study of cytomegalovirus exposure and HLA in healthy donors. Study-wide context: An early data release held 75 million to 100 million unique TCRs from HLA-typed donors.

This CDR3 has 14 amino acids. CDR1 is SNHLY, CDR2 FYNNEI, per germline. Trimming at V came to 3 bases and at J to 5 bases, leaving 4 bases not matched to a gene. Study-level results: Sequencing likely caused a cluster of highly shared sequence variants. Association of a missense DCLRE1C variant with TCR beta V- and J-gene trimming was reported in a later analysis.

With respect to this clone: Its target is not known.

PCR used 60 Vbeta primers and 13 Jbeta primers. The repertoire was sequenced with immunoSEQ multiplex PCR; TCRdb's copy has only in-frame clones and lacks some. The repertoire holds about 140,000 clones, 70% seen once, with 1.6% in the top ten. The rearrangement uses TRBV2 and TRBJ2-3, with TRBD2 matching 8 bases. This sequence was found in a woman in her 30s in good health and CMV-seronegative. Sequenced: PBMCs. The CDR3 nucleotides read TGTGCCAGCAGTGACGGGGGGGGGAAAGATACGCAGTATTTT. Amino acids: CASSDGGGKDTQYF.